This T cell receptor (beta chain) was identified during a study of CD8+CD57+ T cells in acquired aplastic anemia. In the study overall: Sorted cells (CD4+ and CD8+) yielded DNA amounts that averaged approximately 3.2 ug. Whole-study results and caveats: The number of CD8+ CDR3 sequences shared by patients and controls was about 27.

Before being chosen for sequencing, patients had shown CD8+CD57+ cell expansion by flow cytometry. Every patient was diagnosed with severe acquired aplastic anemia. Patient blood was sampled before any therapy had been received. The TCR beta profiling, which covered VDJ combination and CDR3 sequence, was carried out using genomic DNA as the template. TCRdb recomputed calls from the reads with MiXCR, one row per CDR3 protein. This sample has fewer than 250,000 distinct CDR3 sequences, with around 45% found just once. J lost 6 bases, V lost 7 bases, and 18 bases had no gene match. The CDR3 totals 16 residues. Germline V gene lookup returns CDR1 SGHDT and CDR2 YYEEEE. Regarding this clonotype: Its cognate antigen is unknown.

Sample: sorted CD4+, CD8+, or CD8+CD57+ T cells (not recorded which) from PBMCs. The chain combines TRBV5-6 with TRBJ1-2, with 7 bases fitting TRBD1. The TCR comes from a human donor with aplastic anemia. CDR3 bases: TGTGCCAGCGGCGCGGGGTTACAAGGGACAGTAGATGGCTACACCTTC. It codes for CASGAGLQGTVDGYTF.